What follows is one T cell receptor beta chain and its context. Its antigen is not known. These data are taken from a study of immune evolution from preneoplasia to lung adenocarcinoma. The study's findings and limits: Highest clonality occurred in KRAS-mutant, not EGFR-mutant or double wild-type, nodules. Later-stage lesions seemingly showed higher T cell density and diversity than normal lung.

Generated by immunoSEQ multiplex PCR, the TCRdb table keeps only in-frame clones and is missing some. The data contain under 8,000 clones, roughly three quarters of them singletons. Sequencing was performed on FFPE minimally invasive lung adenocarcinoma tissue. The sequence was obtained from a person aged 70 to 85 with lung adenocarcinoma.

The CDR3 region has the DNA TGTGCCAGCAGTGAACCCGGTCCAGCCACTGAAGCTTTCTTT. Translating it yields CASSEPGPATEAFF. The chain has TRBV25-1 and TRBJ1-1; no reliable D call. Per the germline V gene, CDR1 is MGHDK and CDR2 is SYGVNS. V was cut by 2 bases and J by 4 bases, with 11 bases left in between. CDR3 size: 14 residues.